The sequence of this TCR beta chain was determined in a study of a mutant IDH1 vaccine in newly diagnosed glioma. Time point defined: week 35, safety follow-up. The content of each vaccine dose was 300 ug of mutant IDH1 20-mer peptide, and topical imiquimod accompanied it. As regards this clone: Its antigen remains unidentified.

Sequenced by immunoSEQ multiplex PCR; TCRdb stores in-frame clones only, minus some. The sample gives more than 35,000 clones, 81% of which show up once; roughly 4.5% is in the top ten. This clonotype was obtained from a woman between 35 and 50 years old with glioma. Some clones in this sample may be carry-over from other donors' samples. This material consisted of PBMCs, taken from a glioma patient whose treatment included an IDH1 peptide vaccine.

The CDR3 loop reads CATSPRDFSTSTGELFF. The CDR3 DNA is TGTGCCACCAGCCCCCGGGACTTTAGCACGTCCACCGGGGAGCTGTTTTTT. This chain joins TRBV15 and TRBJ2-2; a possible D gene is TRBD2 (6 bases). V lost 5 bases and J 4 bases, leaving 20 bases between the germline ends. Germline V gene lookup returns CDR1 LNHNV and CDR2 YYDKDF (reference sequence). The CDR3 has 17 amino acids.